A selection of T cell receptor beta chains follows, all from one sample in a study of blood T cell repertoires in COVID-19. The table came from immunoSEQ multiplex PCR; TCRdb's copy has only in-frame clones and leaves some out. The table includes about 50,000 clones, roughly 89% detected once. Sample: peripheral blood. All receptors derive from a woman aged 60-70 years with COVID-19, enrolled during active disease. The conserved cysteine and the conserved F or W are not part of the CDR3 here. The D gene is left open where the match is weak.

j_call v_call d_call cdr3_aa
TRBJ2-7 TRBV5-1 NA ASSLWGGPMSEQY
TRBJ1-1 TRBV6-5 NA ASSYSGALDTEAF
TRBJ1-6 TRBV3-1/TRBV3-2 NA ASSQSDSPLH
TRBJ2-5 TRBV6-5 TRBD1 ASSPTGRETQY
TRBJ1-2 TRBV27 NA ASSPGQNYGYT
TRBJ2-1 TRBV21-1 NA AGTGLTDWDEQF
TRBJ1-2 TRBV18 NA ASTQGPQIYGYT
TRBJ1-6 TRBV12-3/TRBV12-4 NA ASSLALAPLH
TRBJ2-2 TRBV5-4 NA ASSFFAGELF
TRBJ2-1 TRBV12-5 NA ASGPCYISQRDEQF
TRBJ2-3 TRBV12-3/TRBV12-4 NA ASSLGLKGTQY
TRBJ1-1 TRBV20-1 NA SASRVNTEAF
TRBJ1-2 TRBV28 TRBD1 ASSTGQGVDGYT
TRBJ2-3 TRBV5-4 NA ASSLAQTHNTQY
TRBJ2-2 TRBV19 TRBD2 ASSIGGLGTGELF